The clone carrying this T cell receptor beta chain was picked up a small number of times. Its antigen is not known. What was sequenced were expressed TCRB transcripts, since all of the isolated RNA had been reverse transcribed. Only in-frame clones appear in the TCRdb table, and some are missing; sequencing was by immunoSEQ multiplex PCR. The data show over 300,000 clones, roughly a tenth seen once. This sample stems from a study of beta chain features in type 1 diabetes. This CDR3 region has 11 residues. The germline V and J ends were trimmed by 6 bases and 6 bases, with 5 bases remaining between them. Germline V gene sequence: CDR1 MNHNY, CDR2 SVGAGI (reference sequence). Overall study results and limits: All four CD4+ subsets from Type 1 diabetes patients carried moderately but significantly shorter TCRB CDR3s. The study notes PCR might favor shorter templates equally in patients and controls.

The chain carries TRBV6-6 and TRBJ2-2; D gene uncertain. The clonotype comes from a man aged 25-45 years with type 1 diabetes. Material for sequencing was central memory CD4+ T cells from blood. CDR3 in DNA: TGTGCCAGCAGACTGCCCGGGGAGCTGTTTTTT. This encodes CASRLPGELFF.